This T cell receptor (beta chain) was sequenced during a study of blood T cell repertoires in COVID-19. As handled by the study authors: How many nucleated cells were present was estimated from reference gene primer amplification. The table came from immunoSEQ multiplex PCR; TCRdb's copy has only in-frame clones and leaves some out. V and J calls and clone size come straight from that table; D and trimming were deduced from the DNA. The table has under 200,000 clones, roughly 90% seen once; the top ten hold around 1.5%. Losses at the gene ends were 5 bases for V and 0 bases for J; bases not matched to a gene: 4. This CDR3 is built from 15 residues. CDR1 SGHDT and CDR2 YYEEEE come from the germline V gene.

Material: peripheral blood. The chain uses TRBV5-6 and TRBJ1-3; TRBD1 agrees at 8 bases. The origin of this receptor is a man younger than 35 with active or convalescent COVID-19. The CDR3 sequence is CASSRTGISGNTIYF. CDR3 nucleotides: TGTGCCAGCAGTCGGACAGGGATCTCTGGAAACACCATATATTTT.